Below are 23 T cell receptor beta chains sequenced from a single sample in a study of control samples from healthy donors and cancer patients (dated by TCRdb to 2019 to 2021). Libraries were made using the immunoSEQ multiplex PCR assay. TCRdb holds this immuneACCESS table with in-frame rearrangements only. Some clones are missing; in checked studies, unresolved V genes explain under half, and the rest has no known cause. This sample has about 58,000 clones in its table, and around 90% of those were observed once. In total, the top ten clones hold around 5.9% of the sample. Input material: PBMCs. The receptors here all came from a man aged 60-69 years with colorectal cancer.

V usage is TRBV3-1 (or the pseudogene TRBV3-2) and J usage is TRBJ2-4, with TRBD1 matching over 7 bases. J lost 2 bases, V lost 4 bases, and 8 bases had no gene match. The CDR3 loop spans 16 amino acids. Per the germline V gene, CDR1 is LGHDT and CDR2 is YNNKEL (reference sequence). In DNA, the CDR3 is TGTGCCAGCAGCCCGACAGGGAGAGGAACCAAAAACATTCAGTACTTC. It is translated as CASSPTGRGTKNIQYF.

V gene TRBV6-2 or TRBV6-3 combines with J gene TRBJ1-2, with D unresolved. This CDR3 spans 14 amino acids. CDR1 is MNHEY, CDR2 SVGEGT, per germline. Trimming took 0 bases from V and 4 from J, leaving 9 bases between them. Written as DNA, the CDR3 is TGTGCCAGCAGTTACTCGATAACGAGCTATGGCTACACCTTC. It yields the protein CASSYSITSYGYTF.

V gene TRBV5-1 combines with J gene TRBJ2-1; D unresolved. The V and J ends lost 0 bases and 3 bases respectively, with 10 bases between them. Germline assignment: CDR1 SGHRS and CDR2 YFSETQ. CDR3 length: 15 amino acids. The DNA of the CDR3 is TGCGCCAGCAGCTTGGACGGAAACGGCTACAATGAGCAGTTCTTC. This sequence encodes CASSLDGNGYNEQFF.

The rearrangement joins TRBV6-5 to TRBJ2-7; 8 bases map to TRBD1. This CDR3 contains 13 residues. Per germline, CDR1 MNHEY and CDR2 SVGAGI. V lost 10 bases to trimming and J lost 3 bases; unmatched junction nucleotides: 8. CDR3 sequence: CATTGQGGYEQYF. CDR3 in DNA: TGTGCCACCACCGGACAGGGTGGCTACGAGCAGTACTTC.

V is TRBV19 and J is TRBJ2-3; D call uncertain. The V end was cut by 2 bases, the J end by 4 bases, with 4 bases between. The CDR3 covers 12 residues. Germline values: CDR1 LNHDA, CDR2 SQIVND (reference sequence). This CDR3 is CASSIIPDTQYF. Here the CDR3 DNA reads TGTGCCAGTAGTATAATACCAGATACGCAGTATTTT.

This clone was observed a few times. The chain employs TRBV5-1 and TRBJ1-4; D is unresolved. V lost 7 bases and J lost 0, with 10 bases in between. Germline CDR1 and CDR2: SGHRS and YFSETQ. This CDR3 spans 14 amino acids. CDR3 DNA: TGCGCCAGCGCCTCAGGCTCAACTAATGAAAAACTGTTTTTT. Translation gives CASASGSTNEKLFF.

This clone is a singleton in its sample. The rearrangement uses TRBV2 and TRBJ1-2, with D hard to call. CDR3 length: 14 residues. Trimming shortened V by 1 base and J by 6 bases, and 12 bases separated the two germline ends. The germline V gene has CDR1 SNHLY and CDR2 FYNNEI. CDR3 amino acids: CASSEEGRSNGYTF. Written as DNA, the CDR3 is TGTGCCAGCAGTGAAGAGGGCAGGAGTAATGGCTACACCTTC.

The rearrangement links TRBV7-9 to TRBJ1-5, with a tentative D call TRBD1 (5 bases). The CDR3 has 14 amino acids. Germline V gene sequence: CDR1 SEHNR, CDR2 FQNEAQ (reference sequence). V was clipped by 1 base and J by 6 bases, with 10 bases between them. As DNA, the CDR3 is TGTGCCAGCAGCTTAGGCGTAACAGGTCAGCCCCAGCATTTT. It specifies CASSLGVTGQPQHF.

The J gene is TRBJ2-7, the V gene TRBV18, with TRBD1 matching over 8 bases. Germline CDR1 and CDR2: KGHSH and LQKENI. The CDR3 is 15 residues long. Germline trimming cut 3 bases from V and 3 bases from J; bases unmatched to any gene: 7. The CDR3 is CASSPTGGGFYEQYF. For the CDR3, the DNA is TGTGCCAGCTCACCCACAGGGGGTGGGTTCTACGAGCAGTACTTC.

The rearrangement links TRBV9 to TRBJ2-5, with D possibly TRBD2 on 6 matching bases. This CDR3 has 16 amino acids. Per germline, CDR1 SGDLS and CDR2 YYNGEE. Between the trimmed V and J ends, which lost 0 bases and 1 base, there was a span of 13 bases. Here the CDR3 reads CASSVGRRGSQETQYF. CDR3 DNA: TGTGCCAGCAGCGTAGGCCGGCGGGGAAGCCAAGAGACCCAGTACTTC.

This clone appeared a single time. This chain's CDR3 is CACPGSGANVLTF. The CDR3 DNA reads as TGTGCCTGCCCCGGGTCCGGGGCCAACGTCCTGACTTTC. The rearrangement joins TRBV30 to TRBJ2-6; D ambiguous. The CDR3 contains 13 residues. Trimming removed 6 bases at V and 4 bases at J, with 10 bases between. The germline CDR1 and CDR2 sequences are GTSNPN and SVGIG (reference sequence).

This sequence joins TRBV5-1 and TRBJ1-1; 8 nucleotides line up with TRBD1. The CDR3 contains 17 residues. Per germline, CDR1 SGHRS and CDR2 YFSETQ. The V segment lost 4 bases and the J segment 1 base; nucleotides outside the gene matches: 12. CDR3 sequence reads: CASSARRQGTSNTEAFF. In DNA, the CDR3 is TGCGCCAGCAGCGCGAGGAGACAGGGGACTTCGAACACTGAAGCTTTCTTT.

The V and J genes are TRBV11-3 and TRBJ1-1; no reliable D call. The germline gives CDR1 SGHNT, CDR2 YENEEA. There are 15 residues in the CDR3. V dropped 3 bases and J dropped 2 bases, with 13 bases sitting between them. The CDR3 loop is CASSFASSPNTEAFF. DNA for the CDR3: TGTGCCAGCAGCTTCGCAAGTTCCCCTAACACTGAAGCTTTCTTT.

The rearrangement uses TRBV6-5 and TRBJ2-7; D possibly matches TRBD1 or TRBD2 (5 bases each). V lost 6 bases and J lost 2, with 11 bases in between. This CDR3 has 13 residues. From germline, CDR1 is MNHEY and CDR2 SVGAGI. CDR3 protein: CASRGDGTYEQYF. The CDR3 DNA sequence: TGTGCCAGCAGGGGGGACGGAACCTACGAGCAGTACTTC.

The chain recombines TRBV6-5 with TRBJ1-1, with unresolved D. The CDR3 extends over 10 amino acids. V was clipped by 5 bases and J by 6 bases, with 4 bases between them. Per germline, CDR1 MNHEY and CDR2 SVGAGI. The CDR3 DNA reads as TGTGCCAGCAGTCGCGCTGAAGCTTTCTTT. It is translated as CASSRAEAFF.

V is TRBV19 and J is TRBJ1-5, with D possibly TRBD1 on 6 matching bases. Germline loops: CDR1 LNHDA, CDR2 SQIVND (reference sequence). V was cut by 7 bases and J by 4 bases, with 14 bases left in between. The CDR3 runs to 14 residues. This CDR3 is CASKRIGGNQPQHF. CDR3 coding DNA: TGTGCCAGTAAAAGGATAGGGGGTAATCAGCCCCAGCATTTT.

The chain recombines TRBV7-9 with TRBJ2-1; 7 nucleotides line up with TRBD1. Unmatched junction bases numbered 22, after V lost 5 bases and J lost 9 bases. The germline V gene has CDR1 SEHNR and CDR2 FQNEAQ (reference sequence). The CDR3 length is 18 residues. CDR3 coding DNA: TGTGCCAGCAGCGCACCGCTCGCACAGGGGCCCCTATTCGGTGAGCAGTTCTTC. Its translation is CASSAPLAQGPLFGEQFF.

This chain uses TRBV7-9 with TRBJ2-3, with D tentatively TRBD1 or TRBD2 (5 bases each). This CDR3 contains 15 residues. CDR1 is SEHNR, CDR2 FQNEAQ, per germline (reference sequence). The V and J ends lost 1 base and 6 bases respectively, with 14 bases between them. This chain's CDR3 is CASSLVFGTGDTQYF. The CDR3 DNA reads TGTGCCAGCAGCTTAGTTTTCGGGACGGGGGATACGCAGTATTTT. Full variable domain (rest looked up from reference TRBV7-9 and TRBJ2-3): DTGVSQNPRHKITKRGQNVTFRCDPISEHNRLYWYRQTLGQGPEFLTYFQNEAQLEKSRLLSDRFSAERPKGSFSTLEIQRTEQGDSAMYLCASSLVFGTGDTQYFGPGTRLTVL.

V is TRBV5-8 and J is TRBJ2-2; no reliable D call. The V gene lost 0 bases and the J gene lost 3 bases, with 9 bases spanning the gap. Germline-derived CDR1 and CDR2 are SGHTS and YDEGEE. This CDR3 spans 15 amino acids. CDR3 DNA: TGTGCCAGCAGCTTGGCAGAAACCTACACCGGGGAGCTGTTTTTT. Its translation is CASSLAETYTGELFF.

V and J are TRBV29-1 and TRBJ2-3; 12 bases align to TRBD2. V lost 8 bases and J lost 0; bases outside the gene matches: 3. The CDR3 totals 14 residues. Germline lookup yields CDR1 SQVTM and CDR2 ANQGSEA. The CDR3 region has the DNA TGCAGCTGGACTAGCGGGATTAGCACAGATACGCAGTATTTT. It codes for CSWTSGISTDTQYF.

In this sample, this clone turned up once. In nucleotides, the CDR3 is TGTGCCTGGAGTAGGGACAGGGGAACAACAATTTATAATTCACCCCTCCACTTT. The encoded protein is CAWSRDRGTTIYNSPLHF. This chain joins TRBV30 and TRBJ1-6; 10 nucleotides match TRBD1. The CDR3 covers 18 residues. V shed 2 bases and J 4 bases; nucleotides not matched to a gene: 11. CDR1 and CDR2 from the germline V gene are GTSNPN and SVGIG (reference sequence).

The chain carries TRBV19 and TRBJ2-3, with 10 bases lining up with TRBD2. Trimming took 3 bases from V and 1 from J; bases not matched to a gene: 1. From germline, CDR1 is LNHDA and CDR2 SQIVND (reference sequence). There are 15 residues in the CDR3. This chain's CDR3 is CASSILAGGTDTQYF. The DNA of the CDR3 is TGTGCCAGTAGTATTCTAGCGGGGGGCACAGATACGCAGTATTTT.

The chain joins TRBV25-1 to TRBJ1-6; unclear D gene. Germline lookup yields CDR1 MGHDK and CDR2 SYGVNS. V lost 4 bases and J lost 10, with 11 bases in between. CDR3 size: 13 residues. This CDR3 reads CASSGISDSPLHF. The CDR3 nucleotides are TGTGCCAGCAGTGGCATATCGGACTCACCCCTCCACTTT.